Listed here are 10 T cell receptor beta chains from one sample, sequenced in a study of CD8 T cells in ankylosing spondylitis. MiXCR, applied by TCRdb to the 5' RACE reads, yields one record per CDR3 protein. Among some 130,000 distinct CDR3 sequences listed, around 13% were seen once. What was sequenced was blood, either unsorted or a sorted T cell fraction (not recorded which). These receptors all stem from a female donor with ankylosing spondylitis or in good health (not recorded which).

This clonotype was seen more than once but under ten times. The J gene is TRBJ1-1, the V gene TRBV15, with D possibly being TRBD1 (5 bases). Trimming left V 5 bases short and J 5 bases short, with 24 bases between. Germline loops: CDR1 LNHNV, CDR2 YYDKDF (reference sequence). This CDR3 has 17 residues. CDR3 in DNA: TGTGCCACCAGCGGAAACCCTCGCACGGGACGGGGGACTGAAGCTTTCTTT. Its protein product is CATSGNPRTGRGTEAFF.

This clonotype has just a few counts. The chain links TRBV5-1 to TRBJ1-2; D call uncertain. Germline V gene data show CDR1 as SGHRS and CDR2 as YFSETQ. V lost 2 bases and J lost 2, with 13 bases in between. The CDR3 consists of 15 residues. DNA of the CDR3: TGCGCCAGCAGCTTCGGTTGGCAGAACAACTATGGCTACACCTTC. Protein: CASSFGWQNNYGYTF.

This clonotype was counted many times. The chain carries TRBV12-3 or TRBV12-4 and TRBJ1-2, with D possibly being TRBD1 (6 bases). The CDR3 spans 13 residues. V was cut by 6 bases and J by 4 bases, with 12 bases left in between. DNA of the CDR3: TGTGCCAGCAGGATGGGGGGCACCTATGGCTACACCTTC. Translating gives CASRMGGTYGYTF.

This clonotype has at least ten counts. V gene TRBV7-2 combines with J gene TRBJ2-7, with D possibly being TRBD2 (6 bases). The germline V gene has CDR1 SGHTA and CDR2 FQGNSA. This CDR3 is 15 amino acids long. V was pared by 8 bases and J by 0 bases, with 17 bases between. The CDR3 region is CASSPGGTVSYEQYF. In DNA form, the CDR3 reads TGTGCCAGCTCCCCTGGGGGGACGGTCTCCTACGAGCAGTACTTC. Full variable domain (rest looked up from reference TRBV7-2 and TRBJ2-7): GAGVSQSPSNKVTEKGKDVELRCDPISGHTALYWYRQSLGQGLEFLIYFQGNSAPDKSGLPSDRFSAERTGGSVSTLTIQRTQQEDSAVYLCASSPGGTVSYEQYFGPGTRLTVT.

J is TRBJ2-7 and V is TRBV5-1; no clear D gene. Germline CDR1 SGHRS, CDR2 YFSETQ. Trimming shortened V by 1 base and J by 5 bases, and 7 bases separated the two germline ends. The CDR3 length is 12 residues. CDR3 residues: CASSLLRNEQYF. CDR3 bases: TGCGCCAGCAGCTTGCTAAGGAACGAGCAGTACTTC.

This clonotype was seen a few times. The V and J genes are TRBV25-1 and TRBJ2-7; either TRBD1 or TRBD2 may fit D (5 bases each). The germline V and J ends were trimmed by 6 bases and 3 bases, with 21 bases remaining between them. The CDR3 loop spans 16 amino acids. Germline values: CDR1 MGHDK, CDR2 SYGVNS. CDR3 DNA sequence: TGTGCCAGCAGCCCACCGGGTTCCGAGGGGCTCTACGAGCAGTACTTC. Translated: CASSPPGSEGLYEQYF.

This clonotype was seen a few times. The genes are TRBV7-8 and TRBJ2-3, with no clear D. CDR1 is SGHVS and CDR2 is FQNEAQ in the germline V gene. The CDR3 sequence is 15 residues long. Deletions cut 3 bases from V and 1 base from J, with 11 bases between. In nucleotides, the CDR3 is TGTGCCAGCAGCTTCGGGTCTACCGGCACAGATACGCAGTATTTT. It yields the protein CASSFGSTGTDTQYF.

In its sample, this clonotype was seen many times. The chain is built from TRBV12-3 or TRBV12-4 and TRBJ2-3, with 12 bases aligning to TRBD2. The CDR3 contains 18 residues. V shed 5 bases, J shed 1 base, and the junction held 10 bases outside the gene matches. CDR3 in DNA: TGTGCCAGCAGTCCTGGACTAGCGGGGACCCTTGGCACAGATACGCAGTATTTT. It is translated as CASSPGLAGTLGTDTQYF.

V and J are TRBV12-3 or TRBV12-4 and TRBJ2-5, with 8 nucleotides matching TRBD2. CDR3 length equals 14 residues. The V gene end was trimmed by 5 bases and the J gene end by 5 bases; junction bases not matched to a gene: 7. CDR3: CASSLSLAGETQYF. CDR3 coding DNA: TGTGCCAGCAGTCTAAGTCTAGCGGGTGAGACCCAGTACTTC.

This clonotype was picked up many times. The CDR3 protein is CASSLAASGYTF. The CDR3 DNA follows: TGCGCCAGCAGCTTGGCCGCCAGCGGCTACACCTTC. The chain combines TRBV5-1 with TRBJ1-2; D is unclear. Germline lookup yields CDR1 SGHRS and CDR2 YFSETQ. Trimming pared 0 bases from V and 8 bases from J, leaving 8 bases between. This CDR3 comprises 12 residues.